These T cell receptor beta chains were read from a single sample in a study of patients and donors after allogeneic stem cell transplantation. TCRdb redid the calling of the RT-PCR reads with MiXCR, one entry per CDR3 protein. The sample holds over 150,000 distinct CDR3 sequences, around 28% seen once. Sample: blood, either unsorted or a sorted T cell fraction (not recorded which). The receptors shown here come from a human donor who was either an allogeneic HSCT recipient or a stem cell or donor lymphocyte infusion donor (not recorded which). It is not recorded whose cells these are; they may come from a transplant donor. Both conserved end residues are part of each CDR3. D genes are given only for firm matches. Clone size is shown for a subset of rows, as once, few, many or a class of expanded clone.

v_gene	abundance	j_gene	d_gene	CDR3aa	CDR3nt
TRBV5-5	-	TRBJ2-1	-	CASSYYPKGRYNEQFF	TGTGCCAGCAGCTATTACCCTAAGGGCAGATACAATGAGCAGTTCTTC
TRBV7-9	-	TRBJ2-2	-	CASKPPFPGELFF	TGTGCCAGCAAACCCCCCTTCCCCGGGGAGCTGTTTTTT
TRBV6-5	-	TRBJ1-2	TRBD1	CASSYSATGGVGYTF	TGTGCCAGCAGTTACTCGGCGACAGGGGGCGTCGGCTACACCTTC
TRBV4-3	-	TRBJ2-1	-	CASASYNEQFF	TGCGCCAGCGCATCCTACAATGAGCAGTTCTTC
TRBV27	once	TRBJ2-7	-	CASSLSSPSYEQYF	TGTGCCAGCAGTTTATCGTCTCCCTCCTACGAGCAGTACTTC
TRBV5-1	-	TRBJ2-1	TRBD2	CASSPIIAGGVGNEQFF	TGCGCCAGCAGCCCGATTATTGCGGGAGGGGTGGGTAATGAGCAGTTCTTC
TRBV10-3	few	TRBJ2-3	-	CAISESRSSDTQYF	TGTGCCATCAGTGAGTCTAGGTCATCCGATACGCAGTATTTT
TRBV25-1	many	TRBJ1-1	-	CASSESQGRNTEAFF	TGTGCCAGCAGTGAATCCCAGGGCAGGAACACTGAAGCTTTCTTT
TRBV18	-	TRBJ2-2	TRBD2	CASSPPGLDGGELFF	TGTGCCAGCTCACCACCCGGACTAGATGGCGGGGAGCTGTTTTTT
TRBV27	-	TRBJ1-2	-	CASSSPRRYGYTF	TGTGCCAGCAGTTCCCCCAGGCGCTATGGCTACACCTTC
TRBV4-1	-	TRBJ1-1	TRBD1	CASSQGTGSTEAFF	TGCGCCAGCAGCCAAGGGACAGGGAGCACTGAAGCTTTCTTT
TRBV18	-	TRBJ1-5	TRBD1	CASSPGQQSNQPQHF	TGTGCCAGCTCACCGGGACAGCAATCCAATCAGCCCCAGCATTTT
TRBV7-9	-	TRBJ1-6	-	CASSPVRVSYNSPLHF	TGTGCCAGCAGCCCAGTCCGGGTATCCTATAATTCACCCCTCCACTTT
TRBV11-2	-	TRBJ2-3	-	CASSLGRDITDTQYF	TGTGCCAGCAGCTTAGGACGGGACATCACAGATACGCAGTATTTT
TRBV7-3	-	TRBJ2-1	-	CASSLTRDSYNEQFF	TGTGCCAGCAGCTTAACGCGGGACTCCTACAATGAGCAGTTCTTC
TRBV6-5	-	TRBJ2-7	TRBD2	CASSYSGLAGAYEQYF	TGTGCCAGCAGTTACTCTGGACTAGCGGGAGCCTACGAGCAGTACTTC
TRBV4-2	few	TRBJ2-3	-	CASADPSTDTQYF	TGTGCCAGCGCGGATCCTAGCACAGATACGCAGTATTTT
TRBV12-3/TRBV12-4	many	TRBJ1-2	TRBD1	CASSSTGAGYGYTF	TGTGCCAGCAGCTCTACAGGGGCTGGCTATGGCTACACCTTC
TRBV20-1	many	TRBJ1-5	-	CSASTLSPIRGYSNQPQHF	TGCAGTGCTAGCACACTCTCACCGATTCGGGGTTATAGCAATCAGCCCCAGCATTTT
TRBV6-6	few	TRBJ1-5	-	CASSPRAQPQHF	TGTGCCAGCAGCCCCCGTGCTCAGCCCCAGCATTTT
TRBV7-9	-	TRBJ2-7	TRBD1	CASSSPGQGPYEQYF	TGTGCCAGCAGCTCCCCGGGACAGGGACCCTACGAGCAGTACTTC
TRBV30	-	TRBJ1-3	-	CAWRHRSSGNTIYF	TGTGCCTGGAGACACCGATCCTCTGGAAACACCATATATTTT
TRBV7-9	-	TRBJ2-1	-	CASINLEGQKQYNEQFF	TGTGCCAGCATTAACCTCGAGGGGCAGAAGCAGTACAATGAGCAGTTCTTC
TRBV6-5	many	TRBJ1-2	-	CASSYAGQQLYGYTF	TGTGCCAGCAGTTACGCCGGACAGCAACTCTATGGCTACACCTTC
TRBV12-3/TRBV12-4	few	TRBJ2-3	TRBD1	CASSLRDRMGFTDTQYF	TGTGCCAGCAGTTTACGGGACAGGATGGGATTCACAGATACGCAGTATTTT
TRBV4-3	once	TRBJ2-3	-	CASSQDNSASDTQYF	TGCGCCAGCAGCCAAGACAACAGTGCATCTGATACGCAGTATTTT
TRBV5-1	few	TRBJ1-4	TRBD1	CASAKDRGNEKLFF	TGCGCCAGCGCGAAGGACAGGGGGAATGAAAAACTGTTTTTT
TRBV6-5	-	TRBJ2-5	-	CASSYSKRGETQYF	TGTGCCAGCAGTTACTCGAAAAGGGGAGAGACCCAGTACTTC
TRBV6-2/TRBV6-3	-	TRBJ2-1	-	CASSRVAAEQFF	TGTGCCAGCAGTCGAGTAGCGGCGGAGCAGTTCTTC